This T cell receptor (beta chain) originates from a study of neurological immune-mediated disorders. This clonotype was counted ten times or more. Its antigen is still unknown. Broader study findings: Subjects shared no identical expanded-clone CDR3 amino acid sequences, suggesting private TCR-beta repertoires in all groups. HTLV-1-associated myelopathy led in TCR clonal expansion, while multiple sclerosis ranked lowest, below healthy controls.

5'RACE generated cDNA with 10-nucleotide random UMIs. TCRdb analysed the 5' RACE reads with MiXCR anew, one entry per CDR3 protein. This sample yields nearly 60,000 distinct CDR3 sequences, of which under 4.5% are seen a single time; 2.5% to 4% belongs to the top ten. In germline, CDR1 is MNHNY, CDR2 SVGAGI (reference sequence). With 5 bases removed from V and 3 bases from J, the gap between germline ends came to 17 bases. The CDR3 is 16 residues long. Unsorted libraries were generated from 2 million PBMCs. These cells had been stored in RNAlater at -80 C. The V gene is TRBV6-6, the J gene TRBJ1-5, with D possibly matching TRBD1 (5 bases). The source material was PBMCs. This TCR was recovered from a woman in her thirties with multiple sclerosis. The CDR3 reads CASSPPGPPSNQPQHF. The DNA for the CDR3 is TGTGCCAGCAGTCCCCCAGGGCCCCCCTCCAATCAGCCCCAGCATTTT.